This TCR beta chain is drawn from a study of blood T cell repertoires in COVID-19. Study background: Specimens from acute and convalescent COVID-19 originated in the United States, Italy and Spain.

Produced via immunoSEQ multiplex PCR; TCRdb's table is partial and in-frame only. Of 120,000 to 150,000 clones listed, 60% to 80% are singletons. The CDR3 length is 17 residues. Germline V gene data show CDR1 as SGHRS and CDR2 as YFSETQ. The germline V and J ends were trimmed by 3 bases and 4 bases, with 20 bases remaining between them. The sample taken for sequencing was peripheral blood. This rearrangement joins TRBV5-1 to TRBJ1-5; a weak D match, TRBD1 (6 bases). This TCR derives from a man aged 45-65 years with active or convalescent COVID-19. The CDR3 DNA reads as TGCGCCAGCAGCTACTACCCTACCGACAGGAATAATCAGCCCCAGCATTTT. Translating it yields CASSYYPTDRNNQPQHF. Full variable domain (remainder filled in from reference TRBV5-1 and TRBJ1-5): KAGVTQTPRYLIKTRGQQVTLSCSPISGHRSVSWYQQTPGQGLQFLFEYFSETQRNKGNFPGRFSGRQFSNSRSEMNVSTLELGDSALYLCASSYYPTDRNNQPQHFGDGTRLSIL.